One and the same sample provided the 21 T cell receptor beta chains below, sequenced in a study of somatic mutations in cytotoxic T cells in rheumatoid arthritis. Data came from immunoSEQ multiplex PCR; TCRdb stores just in-frame clones and leaves some out. Found here are around 19,000 clones, about 68% of them singletons; the top ten hold about 5.2%. Source material: CD8+ T cells sorted from blood. The source is a man aged 60 to 75 in good health.

The gene calls are TRBV7-6 and TRBJ2-1; 8 bases fit TRBD2. The germline V gene encodes CDR1 SGHVS and CDR2 FNYEAQ. Trimming took 4 bases from V and 9 from J; bases not matched to a gene: 8. CDR3 length equals 14 residues. The DNA for the CDR3 is TGTGCCAGCAGCTCCCCGGGACTAGGACCTGAGCAGTTCTTC. It encodes CASSSPGLGPEQFF.

V is TRBV19 and J is TRBJ2-2; TRBD2 might be the D (5 bases). CDR3 length: 15 amino acids. V was clipped by 1 base and J by 6 bases, with 12 bases between them. Germline loops: CDR1 LNHDA, CDR2 SQIVND (reference sequence). CDR3 in DNA: TGTGCCAGTAGTATAGTTGACTACGTGTCCGGGGAGCTGTTTTTT. Its protein is CASSIVDYVSGELFF. The full variable domain, completed using reference TRBV19 and TRBJ2-2, is DGGITQSPKYLFRKEGQNVTLSCEQNLNHDAMYWYRQDPGQGLRLIYYSQIVNDFQKGDIAEGYSVSREKKESFPLTVTSAQKNPTAFYLCASSIVDYVSGELFFGEGSRLTVL.

V gene TRBV19 combines with J gene TRBJ1-6; D unclear. CDR3 length equals 13 residues. Germline-derived CDR1 and CDR2 are LNHDA and SQIVND (reference sequence). Deletions cut 7 bases from V and 6 bases from J, with 10 bases between. CDR3 residues: CASNPEVNSPLHF. The CDR3 DNA reads as TGTGCCAGTAACCCAGAAGTTAATTCACCCCTCCACTTT.

The chain couples TRBV6-6 to TRBJ1-6; D unresolved. In germline, CDR1 is MNHNY, CDR2 SVGAGI (reference sequence). Trimming pared 7 bases from V and 3 bases from J, leaving 13 bases between. The CDR3 consists of 15 residues. CDR3 coding DNA: TGTGCCAGCACCCTACCCCTGAACTATAATTCACCCCTCCACTTT. This sequence encodes CASTLPLNYNSPLHF.

The chain has TRBV27 and TRBJ1-2; 9 positions agree with TRBD1. CDR1 and CDR2 from the germline V gene are MNHEY and SMNVEV (reference sequence). Unmatched junction bases numbered 12, after V lost 5 bases and J lost 8 bases. The CDR3 contains 15 residues. CDR3 residues: CASSMLRDRAEGYTF. The CDR3 DNA reads as TGTGCCAGCAGTATGCTCCGGGACAGGGCAGAGGGCTACACCTTC.

This sequence joins TRBV29-1 and TRBJ2-2; 12 bases are a match to TRBD2. CDR1 SQVTM and CDR2 ANQGSEA come from the germline V gene. This CDR3 has 16 residues. Trimming removed 5 bases from V and 0 bases from J; junction bases left unmatched: 4. CDR3 coding DNA: TGCAGCGTTAGGACTAGCGGGAAAGCGAACACCGGGGAGCTGTTTTTT. It encodes CSVRTSGKANTGELFF.

This clone came up once. V is TRBV4-1 and J is TRBJ2-7, with 10 nucleotides matching TRBD1. The V gene end was trimmed by 3 bases and the J gene end by 3 bases; junction bases not matched to a gene: 5. Germline V gene sequence: CDR1 MGHRA, CDR2 YSYEKL. The CDR3 totals 15 residues. The CDR3 DNA follows: TGCGCCAGCAGCCAGATCGGGACAGGGGACTACGAGCAGTACTTC. It is translated as CASSQIGTGDYEQYF.

The chain carries TRBV9 and TRBJ2-1; weak D call: TRBD1 (5 bases). Germline-derived CDR1 and CDR2 are SGDLS and YYNGEE. This CDR3 spans 13 amino acids. Trimming cost V 4 bases and J 6 bases, with 11 bases left between them. The CDR3 bases are TGTGCCAGCAGCCGTGACAGCTCCAATGAGCAGTTCTTC. Translating gives CASSRDSSNEQFF.

The rearrangement links TRBV6-1 to TRBJ1-4, with D perhaps matching TRBD1 (6 bases). The germline gives CDR1 MNHNS, CDR2 SASEGT. This CDR3 is 15 amino acids long. Trimming cost V 4 bases and J 0 bases, with 9 bases left between them. The CDR3 DNA reads TGTGCCAGCAGTGGACAGGCCACAACTAATGAAAAACTGTTTTTT. Translation gives CASSGQATTNEKLFF.

The V and J genes are TRBV6-1 and TRBJ2-7, with D unclear. V lost 7 bases, J lost 1 base, and 11 bases lay in between. CDR3 length equals 13 residues. Per the germline V gene, CDR1 is MNHNS and CDR2 is SASEGT. Written as DNA, the CDR3 is TGTGCCAGCACCCTGCGCGAGTCCTACGAGCAGTACTTC. Its protein product is CASTLRESYEQYF.

The CDR3 DNA follows: TGTGCCAGCGACCAGCCGGGGACAAGCACAGATACGCAGTATTTT. It translates to CASDQPGTSTDTQYF. The V and J genes are TRBV6-5 and TRBJ2-3; D might be TRBD1 (6 bases). The CDR3 runs to 15 residues. Trimming left V 8 bases short and J 0 bases short, with 15 bases between. Germline V gene data show CDR1 as MNHEY and CDR2 as SVGAGI.

The chain recombines TRBV7-2 with TRBJ2-7; 8 positions match TRBD2. This CDR3 contains 15 residues. Germline CDR1 and CDR2: SGHTA and FQGNSA. Trimming took 4 bases from V and 2 from J; bases not matched to a gene: 7. CDR3 protein: CASSSPRGLAYEQYF. CDR3 coding DNA: TGTGCCAGCAGCTCACCACGGGGACTAGCCTACGAGCAGTACTTC. The whole variable domain, filled in from reference TRBV7-2 and TRBJ2-7, reads GAGVSQSPSNKVTEKGKDVELRCDPISGHTALYWYRQSLGQGLEFLIYFQGNSAPDKSGLPSDRFSAERTGGSVSTLTIQRTQQEDSAVYLCASSSPRGLAYEQYFGPGTRLTVT.

J is TRBJ2-1 and V is TRBV27, with D maybe TRBD1 (7 bases). CDR1 MNHEY and CDR2 SMNVEV come from the germline V gene (reference sequence). The CDR3 has 13 amino acids. V was cut by 2 bases and J by 15 bases, with 17 bases left in between. The CDR3 DNA is TGTGCCAGCAGTTTAGCAGGGGGGTTAACTCCGTTCTTC. Translated, it gives CASSLAGGLTPFF.

The V gene is TRBV27, the J gene TRBJ2-1; unclear D gene. The CDR3 is 14 residues long. The germline V and J ends were trimmed by 0 bases and 5 bases, with 8 bases remaining between them. Germline V gene lookup returns CDR1 MNHEY and CDR2 SMNVEV (reference sequence). CDR3 DNA sequence: TGTGCCAGCAGTTTATCGGCAGTAAACAATGAGCAGTTCTTC. Amino acid sequence: CASSLSAVNNEQFF.

This clone has only a few counts. The CDR3 loop reads CASSMAAGNTIYF. The CDR3 DNA reads as TGTGCCAGCAGCATGGCGGCTGGAAACACCATATATTTT. This chain links TRBV6-5 with TRBJ1-3; D remains unclear. This CDR3 comprises 13 residues. The germline V gene encodes CDR1 MNHEY and CDR2 SVGAGI. Trimming removed 6 bases at V and 2 bases at J, with 8 bases between.

The rearrangement uses TRBV2 and TRBJ2-2; 9 bases line up with TRBD1. Germline lookup yields CDR1 SNHLY and CDR2 FYNNEI. V lost 6 bases to trimming and J lost 5 bases; unmatched junction nucleotides: 10. The length of the CDR3 is 16 residues. CDR3 sequence: CASSSTGQGWTGELFF. DNA for the CDR3: TGTGCCAGCAGCAGCACGGGACAGGGATGGACCGGGGAGCTGTTTTTT.

This clone was seen a handful of times. The V and J genes are TRBV4-3 and TRBJ2-7, with 11 bases lining up with TRBD2. CDR1 is LGHNA, CDR2 YSLEER, per germline. This CDR3 contains 20 residues. Losses at the gene ends were 4 bases for V and 2 bases for J; bases not matched to a gene: 19. The CDR3: CASSPRRTTSGVPAPYEQYF. In DNA form, the CDR3 reads TGCGCCAGCAGCCCCAGGAGAACGACTAGCGGGGTTCCGGCTCCCTACGAGCAGTACTTC.

This clone has just one count. The chain couples TRBV7-9 to TRBJ2-1; TRBD2 matches at 9 bases. The CDR3 has 15 residues. CDR1 is SEHNR and CDR2 is FQNEAQ in the germline V gene (reference sequence). V shed 3 bases, J shed 4 bases, and the junction held 4 bases outside the gene matches. CDR3 sequence: CASSFGGGEYNEQFF. CDR3 bases: TGTGCCAGCAGCTTTGGCGGGGGGGAATACAATGAGCAGTTCTTC.

This chain links TRBV27 with TRBJ2-7; TRBD2 matches at 14 bases. The CDR3 totals 15 residues. The V gene's germline CDR1 is MNHEY and CDR2 SMNVEV (reference sequence). V dropped 2 bases and J dropped 5; count of bases not matched to a gene: 2. The CDR3 here is CASSLGTSGSNEQYF. The DNA for the CDR3 is TGTGCCAGCAGTTTAGGGACTAGCGGGAGCAACGAGCAGTACTTC.

In nucleotides, the CDR3 is TGCGCCAGCAGCCAAGAGAGCCCAGCGGGAGACGAGCAGTACTTC. Translation gives CASSQESPAGDEQYF. The V call is TRBV4-1, the J call TRBJ2-7; 8 bases agree with TRBD2. The CDR3 extends over 15 amino acids. J gave up 5 bases and V 0 bases, and 6 bases lay outside the gene matches. Germline CDR1 reads MGHRA; CDR2 reads YSYEKL.

The V call is TRBV10-3, the J call TRBJ2-1; D is possibly TRBD1 (6 bases). From germline, CDR1 is ENHRY and CDR2 SYGVKD. The length of the CDR3 is 19 residues. Trimming removed 3 bases at V and 5 bases at J, with 26 bases between. CDR3 nucleotides: TGTGCCATCAGTGAAACCTTCCGGCGCAGGGGAGAGGTGCACAATGAGCAGTTCTTC. This translates into CAISETFRRRGEVHNEQFF.